The present T cell receptor (beta chain) was sequenced within a study of T cell clones after liver transplantation. The overall study: Post-transplant blood was tracked for graft-donor-reactive T cell clones identified in a pre-transplant mixed lymphocyte reaction. Subjects received no induction therapy and standard immunosuppression until randomization at 12-24 months post-transplant.

Germline V CDR1 and CDR2: SGHTA, FQGNSA. This CDR3 has 14 residues. V shed 10 bases and J shed 8 bases, with 23 bases lying between them. This clone was seen more than once but under ten times. Its antigen remains unknown. Findings and limits, study-wide: Low donor cell numbers restricted donor-reactive repertoire measurement in two subjects.

The method was immunoSEQ multiplex PCR; TCRdb's version includes in-frame clones alone and lacks a portion of them. The sample comprises about 75,000 clones, about 85% of which are singletons, and 2.1% rests with the top ten. Thawed unstimulated PBMCs were FACS-sorted by CD3, CD4 and CD8 into two populations. The sample here was CD4+ T cells from blood, taken around 50 months after liver transplant. The clonotype comes from a human patient who received a liver transplant. The graft donor may account for some of the T cells. The V and J genes are TRBV7-2 and TRBJ1-2, with a weak D call TRBD1 (5 bases). In nucleotides, the CDR3 is TGTGCCACCGACCCCCCGGGGCGAATAGGGGGCTACACCTTC. Translation gives CATDPPGRIGGYTF.